Shown below are 26 T cell receptor beta chains from a single sample sequenced in a study of blood T cells in healthy people across ages (dated by TCRdb to the mid-2010s). Libraries were prepared through 5' RACE. Sequenced using an Illumina HiSeq 2500. The second PCR ran for about 6 to 12 cycles and used a J-beta primer mix along with a sample-barcoded 5' primer. Starting from the raw public reads, TCRdb applied fastp trimming at Q25, assembled clones with MiXCR and retained in-frame beta chains. One record per CDR3 amino acid sequence lists the most common genes and DNA. A total of 1.5 million or so distinct CDR3 sequences appear in this sample, approximately 39% of them only once. Around 4% of the sample rests with the top ten. Material: blood. These receptors were collected from a woman aged 18-29 years in good health.

This clonotype turned up a few times. The J gene is TRBJ1-2, the V gene TRBV12-3 or TRBV12-4; D might be TRBD1 (5 bases). Trimming shortened V by 3 bases and J by 6 bases, and 11 bases separated the two germline ends. The CDR3 extends over 13 amino acids. Here the CDR3 reads CASSFQGFDGYTF. The CDR3 DNA reads TGTGCCAGCAGTTTCCAGGGATTTGATGGCTACACCTTC.

The chain has TRBV6-6 and TRBJ1-1; the D gene is possibly TRBD1 (5 bases). The ends were cut back, 8 bases at V and 2 bases at J, with 18 bases in the middle. The CDR3 runs 15 residues. Germline CDR1 and CDR2: MNHNY and SVGAGI (reference sequence). The CDR3 nucleotides are TGTGCCAGCGGAGACGTGACAGCCTTTAACACTGAAGCTTTCTTT. This gives the protein CASGDVTAFNTEAFF.

The chain carries TRBV4-3 and TRBJ2-1; D perhaps matches TRBD1 (7 bases). This CDR3 comprises 15 residues. Trimming pared 0 bases from V and 7 bases from J, leaving 13 bases between. The germline CDR1 and CDR2 sequences are LGHNA and YSLEER. The CDR3 DNA follows: TGCGCCAGCAGCCAAGACAGGGGGGTGTTAAATGAGCAGTTCTTC. Protein sequence: CASSQDRGVLNEQFF.

The chain has TRBV7-9 and TRBJ2-1; D perhaps matches TRBD1 (5 bases). Germline values: CDR1 SEHNR, CDR2 FQNEAQ (reference sequence). Trimming removed 1 base at V and 5 bases at J, with 12 bases between. CDR3 size: 15 residues. This CDR3 reads CASSLGQNRNNEQFF. The CDR3 bases are TGTGCCAGCAGCTTAGGACAGAATCGAAACAATGAGCAGTTCTTC.

The chain combines TRBV7-2 with TRBJ1-5; maybe TRBD1 (6 bases). The V end was cut by 2 bases, the J end by 4 bases, with 12 bases between. The CDR3 contains 15 residues. Germline V gene data show CDR1 as SGHTA and CDR2 as FQGNSA. CDR3 amino acids: CASSLMDSFNQPQHF. CDR3 DNA: TGTGCCAGCAGCTTAATGGACAGCTTTAATCAGCCCCAGCATTTT.

This sequence joins TRBV24-1 and TRBJ2-5; D is ambiguous. This CDR3 comprises 12 residues. Per the germline V gene, CDR1 is KGHDR and CDR2 is SFDVKD. V was clipped by 12 bases and J by 1 base, with 11 bases between them. The CDR3 DNA sequence: TGTGCCGTATCTGGGGTCCAAGAGACCCAGTACTTC. Its protein product is CAVSGVQETQYF.

The chain recombines TRBV5-1 with TRBJ2-1; D is uncertain. The CDR3 is 16 amino acids. The germline V and J ends were trimmed by 5 bases and 1 base, with 16 bases remaining between them. Germline V gene sequence: CDR1 SGHRS, CDR2 YFSETQ. CDR3 nucleotide sequence: TGCGCCAGCAGTGGGGTAATTGGGGAATCCTACAATGAGCAGTTCTTC. It is translated as CASSGVIGESYNEQFF.

The chain carries TRBV7-2 and TRBJ1-2, with D possibly matching TRBD1 (6 bases). Trimming stripped 2 bases from V and 0 bases from J, with 19 bases between. The germline CDR1 and CDR2 sequences are SGHTA and FQGNSA. CDR3 length: 18 residues. The CDR3 spells CASSLSRGLRRSNYGYTF. The CDR3 DNA follows: TGTGCCAGCAGCTTAAGCCGGGGGCTAAGGAGGTCTAACTATGGCTACACCTTC.

The chain uses TRBV7-2 and TRBJ1-2; 9 bases line up with TRBD1. Germline V gene sequence: CDR1 SGHTA, CDR2 FQGNSA. This CDR3 contains 16 residues. V dropped 4 bases and J dropped 4; count of bases not matched to a gene: 10. CDR3 region: CASSYTGGAPSYGYTF. The CDR3, as DNA: TGTGCCAGCAGCTATACAGGGGGCGCTCCTAGCTATGGCTACACCTTC.

V usage is TRBV3-1 and J usage is TRBJ2-5; 8 bases fit TRBD1. The CDR3 runs to 13 residues. Per germline, CDR1 LGHDT and CDR2 YNNKEL (reference sequence). Trimming took 5 bases from V and 8 from J; bases not matched to a gene: 7. DNA of the CDR3: TGTGCCAGCAGCAAGGACAGGGCGGGAACCCAGTACTTC. Translating it yields CASSKDRAGTQYF.

This CDR3 is CASSYRLAGEGETQYF. CDR3 coding DNA: TGTGCCAGCAGCTACCGACTAGCGGGGGAGGGAGAGACCCAGTACTTC. The chain combines TRBV7-9 with TRBJ2-7; 12 positions agree with TRBD2. The DNA end is a closer match to TRBJ2-5, so the J assignment may be wrong. In germline, CDR1 is SEHNR, CDR2 FQNEAQ (reference sequence). CDR3 size: 16 residues.

The sample holds a few counts of this clonotype. This chain joins TRBV5-1 and TRBJ2-7; D is undetermined. CDR1 is SGHRS and CDR2 is YFSETQ in the germline V gene. CDR3 length equals 13 residues. Between the trimmed V and J ends, which lost 1 base and 5 bases, there was a span of 10 bases. CDR3 nucleotide sequence: TGCGCCAGCAGCTTGATTAGCCGCGACGAGCAGTACTTC. Translating it yields CASSLISRDEQYF.

DNA for the CDR3: TGCGCCAGCAGCCAAGGACCCTGGAGTGAAGCTTTCTTT. It specifies CASSQGPWSEAFF. The V call is TRBV4-1, the J call TRBJ1-1; the D is unclear. Trimming shortened V by 1 base and J by 7 bases, and 10 bases separated the two germline ends. Germline CDR1 is MGHRA and CDR2 is YSYEKL. The CDR3 spans 13 residues.

A single count supports this clonotype. The chain joins TRBV6-5 to TRBJ2-6, with 10 nucleotides matching TRBD1. This CDR3 is 19 amino acids long. The V gene's germline CDR1 is MNHEY and CDR2 SVGAGI. V dropped 2 bases and J dropped 1; count of bases not matched to a gene: 8. The CDR3: CASSYPPGQGYSGANVLTF. The CDR3 nucleotides are TGTGCCAGCAGTTACCCTCCGGGACAGGGGTATTCTGGGGCCAACGTCCTGACTTTC.

The chain uses TRBV20-1 and TRBJ2-3, with TRBD2 matching over 10 bases. Trimming cost V 5 bases and J 6 bases; bases outside gene matches: 8. CDR3 size: 14 residues. Germline V gene sequence: CDR1 DFQATT, CDR2 SNEGSKA (reference sequence). As DNA, the CDR3 is TGCAGTGCTCAAGTTTCGGGACTAGCGGATACGCAGTATTTT. Translating it yields CSAQVSGLADTQYF.

The rearrangement uses TRBV9 and TRBJ2-3, with 9 bases matching TRBD1. V shed 0 bases and J 2 bases; nucleotides not matched to a gene: 4. Germline V gives CDR1 SGDLS, CDR2 YYNGEE. The CDR3 extends over 16 amino acids. CDR3 protein: CASSVAGQGLTDTQYF. In nucleotides, the CDR3 is TGTGCCAGCAGCGTAGCGGGACAGGGCCTCACAGATACGCAGTATTTT.

This clonotype was seen only a few times. The V and J genes are TRBV7-2 and TRBJ2-7, with TRBD1 as a possible D gene (6 bases). CDR1 SGHTA and CDR2 FQGNSA come from the germline V gene. V lost 5 bases and J lost 0, with 14 bases in between. This CDR3 spans 15 amino acids. The chain's CDR3 is CASSRTDTTSYEQYF. The DNA of the CDR3 is TGTGCCAGCAGCCGGACAGATACAACCTCCTACGAGCAGTACTTC. Filled out from reference TRBV7-2 and TRBJ2-7, the complete variable domain reads GAGVSQSPSNKVTEKGKDVELRCDPISGHTALYWYRQSLGQGLEFLIYFQGNSAPDKSGLPSDRFSAERTGGSVSTLTIQRTQQEDSAVYLCASSRTDTTSYEQYFGPGTRLTVT.

This chain uses TRBV6-5 with TRBJ2-1, with 8 bases fitting TRBD2. This CDR3 is 15 amino acids long. CDR1 is MNHEY, CDR2 SVGAGI, per germline. Trimming at V came to 6 bases and at J to 1 base, leaving 5 bases not matched to a gene. The CDR3 DNA reads as TGTGCCAGCAGACTAAGCGGGGGTTCCTACAATGAGCAGTTCTTC. It codes for CASRLSGGSYNEQFF.

This clonotype was counted between two and nine times. V is TRBV20-1 and J is TRBJ2-3; 10 positions agree with TRBD1. Unmatched junction bases numbered 11, after V lost 5 bases and J lost 6 bases. Germline values: CDR1 DFQATT, CDR2 SNEGSKA (reference sequence). The CDR3 contains 15 residues. DNA of the CDR3: TGCAGTGCTCTTTCCGGGACAGGGGTCCCCGATACGCAGTATTTT. The encoded protein is CSALSGTGVPDTQYF.

The chain recombines TRBV20-1 with TRBJ2-1, with D perhaps TRBD1 (7 bases). Germline values: CDR1 DFQATT, CDR2 SNEGSKA (reference sequence). V was pared by 4 bases and J by 4 bases, with 17 bases between. The CDR3 runs to 15 residues. The CDR3 spells CSATRGGGNYNEQFF. The CDR3 coding sequence is TGCAGTGCTACTCGAGGGGGCGGGAATTACAATGAGCAGTTCTTC.

V usage is TRBV5-1 and J usage is TRBJ2-1; 13 bases are shared with TRBD2. V was clipped by 0 bases and J by 4 bases; unmatched bases: 4. The CDR3 loop spans 17 amino acids. Germline V gene sequence: CDR1 SGHRS, CDR2 YFSETQ. CDR3 in DNA: TGCGCCAGCAGCTTGGAGACTAGCGGGGGGATTTACAATGAGCAGTTCTTC. Encoded protein: CASSLETSGGIYNEQFF.

This clonotype was observed a few times. The CDR3: CASSSIGRDEQFF. As DNA, the CDR3 is TGCGCCAGCAGCTCCATAGGTCGGGATGAGCAGTTCTTC. This chain joins TRBV5-1 and TRBJ2-1; D not resolved. This CDR3 is 13 amino acids long. Trimming took off 3 bases at V and 8 bases at J, with 12 bases between the two ends. The V gene's germline CDR1 is SGHRS and CDR2 YFSETQ.

The rearrangement joins TRBV6-1 to TRBJ2-1; TRBD2 aligns across 14 bases. CDR3 length: 17 amino acids. The V gene's germline CDR1 is MNHNS and CDR2 SASEGT. Trimming removed 10 bases from V and 7 bases from J; junction bases left unmatched: 15. The CDR3 region has the DNA TGTGCCACCCGATCCGGGACTAGCGGGAGAATGAGTAATGAGCAGTTCTTC. It translates to CATRSGTSGRMSNEQFF.

This clonotype was recorded a few times. The CDR3 is CASSQPRGRLSYGYTF. CDR3 DNA sequence: TGCGCCAGCAGCCAACCCAGGGGGCGATTAAGCTATGGCTACACCTTC. The rearrangement uses TRBV4-1 and TRBJ1-2, with 8 bases that match TRBD1. The CDR3 has 16 amino acids. Per germline, CDR1 MGHRA and CDR2 YSYEKL. The trim removed 2 bases at V and 4 bases at J, leaving 9 bases unmatched.

This clonotype came up a few times. A clone one base away is much larger, so this may be a read error. V and J are TRBV9 and TRBJ2-7; D gene uncertain. Germline V gene sequence: CDR1 SGDLS, CDR2 YYNGEE. This CDR3 contains 13 residues. The ends were cut back, 0 bases at V and 5 bases at J, with 9 bases in the middle. The DNA of the CDR3 is TGTGCCAGCAGCGTAGGAGTGTCCCACGAGCAGTACTTC. Residues: CASSVGVSHEQYF.

CDR3 protein: CATSRDGSGELFF. The CDR3, as DNA: TGTGCCACCAGCAGAGACGGATCCGGGGAGCTGTTTTTT. V gene TRBV15 combines with J gene TRBJ2-2; D uncertain. The V end was cut by 0 bases, the J end by 6 bases, with 5 bases between. The CDR3 loop spans 13 amino acids. CDR1 and CDR2 (germline): LNHNV, YYDKDF (reference sequence).